This T cell receptor (beta chain) was observed in a study of blood T cells in healthy people across ages. On the study more broadly: The template switching approach captured approximately one barcoded beta molecule for every two T cells.

This CDR3 comprises 14 residues. CDR1 is DFQATT, CDR2 SNEGSKA, per germline (reference sequence). Trimming shortened V by 1 base and J by 8 bases, and 15 bases separated the two germline ends. With a J-beta primer mix and a sample-barcoded 5' primer, a second PCR ran about 7 to 12 cycles. TCRdb used MiXCR to reprocess the 5' RACE reads, holding one entry per CDR3 protein. Of fewer than 800,000 distinct CDR3 sequences in the sample, about 21% were seen once. Notes on this clonotype: Its target is not known.

Study results and limitations: Naive CD4+ cells and diversity were both higher in long-lived donors than in aged donors.

Source material: blood. This chain links TRBV20-1 with TRBJ2-1, with TRBD2 as a possible D gene (6 bases). This sequence was found in a man between 65 and 85 years old in good health. CDR3 DNA: TGCAGTGCTAGAGGCTCTTCGAAGCGGGATGAGCAGTTCTTC. It yields the protein CSARGSSKRDEQFF.